Described below is a single T cell receptor (beta chain) sequence and its context. The CDR3 sequence is 15 residues long. Germline values: CDR1 MGHRA, CDR2 YSYEKL. Trimming shortened V by 1 base and J by 3 bases, and 7 bases separated the two germline ends. Researchers report isolating at least 6 million PBMCs per sample. This sample was taken from a study of blood T cells in healthy people across ages. Primed by a sample-barcoded 5' primer and a J-beta primer mix, a second PCR proceeded for about 7 to 11 cycles. MiXCR, run by TCRdb on the 5' RACE reads, gives a single entry per CDR3 protein. Of 750,000 to 850,000 distinct CDR3 sequences listed, 25% were seen once; the top ten hold under 4%. This same sample was also taken into another study, of T cells of mothers and their children.

Sequenced: blood. The TCR was taken from a boy aged 5-17 years in good health. The V call is TRBV4-1, the J call TRBJ2-6; D unclear. The CDR3 DNA follows: TGCGCCAGCAGCCAAGGGAAGGTTGGGGCCAACGTCCTGACTTTC. The encoded protein is CASSQGKVGANVLTF.